This T cell receptor (beta chain) was found in a study of blood T cell repertoires in COVID-19. Study information: Spain, Italy and the United States supplied samples that represented acute and convalescent COVID-19. T cells, B-cell-depleted T cells, or PBMCs supplied cDNA or gDNA.

In the original processing: Quantification of nucleated cells was approximated via reference gene primer amplification. TCRdb's copy holds only in-frame clones and misses some; the assay was immunoSEQ multiplex PCR. Clone size and V and J calls were adopted from that table, with D and trimming inferred from the DNA. The repertoire holds 350,000 to 500,000 clones, roughly 90% seen once, with roughly 0.87% in the top ten. The CDR3 is 17 amino acids. Germline lookup yields CDR1 SQVTM and CDR2 ANQGSEA. V lost 2 bases and J lost 3; bases outside the gene matches: 9. The receptor's source is a man aged 18 to 30 with COVID-19, enrolled during active disease. The material sequenced was peripheral blood. The rearrangement uses TRBV29-1 and TRBJ2-3; 12 nucleotides align to TRBD1. CDR3: CSVESRWGQGATDTQYF. The CDR3 nucleotides are TGCAGCGTTGAATCGAGGTGGGGACAGGGGGCTACAGATACGCAGTATTTT.